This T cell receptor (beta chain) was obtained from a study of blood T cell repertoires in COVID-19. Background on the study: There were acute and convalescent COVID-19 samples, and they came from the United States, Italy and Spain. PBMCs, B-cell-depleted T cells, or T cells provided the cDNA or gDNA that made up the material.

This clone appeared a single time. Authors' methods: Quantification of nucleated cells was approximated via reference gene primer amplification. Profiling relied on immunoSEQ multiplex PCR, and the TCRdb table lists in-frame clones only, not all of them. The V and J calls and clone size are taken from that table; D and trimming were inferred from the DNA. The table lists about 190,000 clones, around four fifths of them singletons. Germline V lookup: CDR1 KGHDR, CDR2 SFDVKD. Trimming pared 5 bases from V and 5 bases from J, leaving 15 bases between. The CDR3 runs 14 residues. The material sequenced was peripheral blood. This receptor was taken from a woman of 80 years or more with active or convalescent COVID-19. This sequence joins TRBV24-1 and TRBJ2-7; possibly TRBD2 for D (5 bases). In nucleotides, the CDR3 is TGTGCCACCAGTGGGTCGGGGTACGGCGACGAGCAGTACTTC. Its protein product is CATSGSGYGDEQYF.